This TCR beta chain was captured in a study of cytomegalovirus exposure and HLA in healthy donors. Study-level background: Clustering assigned about four fifths of the roughly 400 genotyped donors to the Caucasian-associated ancestry cluster.

Study results and limitations: One cluster of highly shared sequence variants probably arose as a sequencing artifact. The majority of CMV-associated TCR beta chains were reported as apparently HLA-restricted in a later analysis. Analysis was carried out at a later point, and it linked a missense DCLRE1C variant to TCR beta V- and J-gene trimming.

Amplification used 60 Vbeta primers and 13 Jbeta primers. Generated by immunoSEQ multiplex PCR, the TCRdb table keeps only in-frame clones and is missing some. Among approximately 120,000 clones listed, 76% were seen once. For this clone: Its antigen is currently unknown.

The germline gives CDR1 MGHRA, CDR2 YSYEKL. V trimming: 5 bases; J trimming: 7 bases; junction bases outside the gene matches: 11. This CDR3 spans 17 amino acids. The sequenced material came from PBMCs. The chain combines TRBV4-1 with TRBJ1-6; 10 bases fit TRBD1. The sequence was collected from a man in his forties or fifties in good health and CMV-seronegative. CDR3 amino acids: CASSWRQGALSNSPLHF. As DNA, the CDR3 is TGCGCCAGCAGCTGGAGACAGGGGGCCCTATCCAATTCACCCCTCCACTTT.